The entry below describes one TCR beta chain. The J segment lost 0 bases and the V segment lost 7 bases, leaving 5 bases of the junction unmatched. Germline values: CDR1 MDHEN, CDR2 SYDVKM. The CDR3 contains 14 residues. Measured with immunoSEQ multiplex PCR; TCRdb has only the in-frame clones, and not every one. The sample lists about 80,000 clones; 80% to 95% were seen once. The data are from a study of technical replicates of blood from several donors. The TCR comes from a human donor in good health. The sample consisted of T cells isolated from PBMCs. V and J are TRBV28 and TRBJ1-1; 7 bases are a match to TRBD1. Here the CDR3 DNA reads TGTGCCAGCACCCAGGGGGGTTTGAACACTGAAGCTTTCTTT. Amino acid sequence: CASTQGGLNTEAFF. Drawing the rest from reference TRBV28 and TRBJ1-1, the complete variable domain is DVKVTQSSRYLVKRTGEKVFLECVQDMDHENMFWYRQDPGLGLRLIYFSYDVKMKEKGDIPEGYSVSREKKERFSLILESASTNQTSMYLCASTQGGLNTEAFFGQGTRLTVV.